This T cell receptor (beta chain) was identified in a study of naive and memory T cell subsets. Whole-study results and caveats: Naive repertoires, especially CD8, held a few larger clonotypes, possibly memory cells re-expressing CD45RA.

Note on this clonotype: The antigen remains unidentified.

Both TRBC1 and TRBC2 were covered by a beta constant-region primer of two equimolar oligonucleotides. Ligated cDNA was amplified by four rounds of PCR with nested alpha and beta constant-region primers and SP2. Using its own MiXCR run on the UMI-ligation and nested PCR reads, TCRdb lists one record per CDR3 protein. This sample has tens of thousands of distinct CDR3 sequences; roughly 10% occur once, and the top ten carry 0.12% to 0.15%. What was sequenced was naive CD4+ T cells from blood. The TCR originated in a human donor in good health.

The CDR3 spells CASSRRGGQAANYGYTF. CDR3 DNA: TGTGCCAGCAGCCGCCGAGGGGGACAGGCAGCTAACTATGGCTACACCTTC. The J gene is TRBJ1-2, the V gene TRBV14; 8 bases line up with TRBD1. The V gene end was trimmed by 4 bases and the J gene end by 0 bases; junction bases not matched to a gene: 10. Germline V gene lookup returns CDR1 SGHDN and CDR2 FVKESK. The CDR3 is made up of 17 amino acids.